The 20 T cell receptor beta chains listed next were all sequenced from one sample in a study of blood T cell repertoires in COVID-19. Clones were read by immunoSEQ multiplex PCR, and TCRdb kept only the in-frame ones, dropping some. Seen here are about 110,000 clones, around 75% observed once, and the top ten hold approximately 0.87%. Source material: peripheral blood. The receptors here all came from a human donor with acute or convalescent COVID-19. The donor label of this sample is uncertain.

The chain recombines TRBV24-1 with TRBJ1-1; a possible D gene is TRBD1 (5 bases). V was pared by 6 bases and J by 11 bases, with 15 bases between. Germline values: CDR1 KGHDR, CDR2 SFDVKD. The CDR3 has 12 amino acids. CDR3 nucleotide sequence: TGTGCCACCAGTAGGACACCTTCTTTGGCTTTCTTT. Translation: CATSRTPSLAFF.

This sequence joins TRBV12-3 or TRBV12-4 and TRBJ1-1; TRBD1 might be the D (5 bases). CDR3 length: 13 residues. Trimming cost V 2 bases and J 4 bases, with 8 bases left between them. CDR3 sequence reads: CASSLQGPTEAFF. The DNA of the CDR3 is TGTGCCAGCAGTTTACAGGGCCCCACTGAAGCTTTCTTT.

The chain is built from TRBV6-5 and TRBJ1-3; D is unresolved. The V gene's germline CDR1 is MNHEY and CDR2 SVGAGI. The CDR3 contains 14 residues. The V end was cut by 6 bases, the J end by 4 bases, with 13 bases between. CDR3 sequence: CASSGTFVGNTIYF. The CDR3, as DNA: TGTGCCAGCAGCGGTACCTTTGTCGGAAACACCATATATTTT.

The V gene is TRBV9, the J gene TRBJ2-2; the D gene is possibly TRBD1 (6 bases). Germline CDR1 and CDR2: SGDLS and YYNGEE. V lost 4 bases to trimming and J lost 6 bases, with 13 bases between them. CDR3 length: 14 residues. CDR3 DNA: TGTGCCAGCAGCCTGCAGGACAGCGCCGGGGAGCTGTTTTTT. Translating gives CASSLQDSAGELFF. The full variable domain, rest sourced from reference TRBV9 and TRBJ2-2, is DSGVTQTPKHLITATGQRVTLRCSPRSGDLSVYWYQQSLDQGLQFLIQYYNGEERAKGNILERFSAQQFPDLHSELNLSSLELGDSALYFCASSLQDSAGELFFGEGSRLTVL.

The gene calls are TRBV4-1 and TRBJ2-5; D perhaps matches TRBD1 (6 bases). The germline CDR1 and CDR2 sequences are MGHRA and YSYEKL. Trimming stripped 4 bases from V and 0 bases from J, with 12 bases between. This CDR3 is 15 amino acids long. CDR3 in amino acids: CASSLAGAYQETQYF. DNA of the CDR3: TGCGCCAGCAGCCTGGCAGGGGCGTACCAAGAGACCCAGTACTTC.

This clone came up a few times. The CDR3 region is CASSLGGLNTGELFF. The CDR3 nucleotides read TGTGCCAGCTCACTTGGGGGACTGAACACCGGGGAGCTGTTTTTT. The J gene is TRBJ2-2, the V gene TRBV18; D may be TRBD2 (6 bases). Germline loops: CDR1 KGHSH, CDR2 LQKENI. The CDR3 is 15 residues long. The V end lost 4 bases, the J end lost 1 base, and 10 bases lay between the germline ends.

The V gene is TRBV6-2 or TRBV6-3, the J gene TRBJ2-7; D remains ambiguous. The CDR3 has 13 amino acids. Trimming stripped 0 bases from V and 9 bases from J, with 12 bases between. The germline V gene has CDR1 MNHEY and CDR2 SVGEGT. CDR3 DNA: TGTGCCAGCAGTTACTCGACGCCGCCGGGGCAGTACTTC. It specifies CASSYSTPPGQYF.

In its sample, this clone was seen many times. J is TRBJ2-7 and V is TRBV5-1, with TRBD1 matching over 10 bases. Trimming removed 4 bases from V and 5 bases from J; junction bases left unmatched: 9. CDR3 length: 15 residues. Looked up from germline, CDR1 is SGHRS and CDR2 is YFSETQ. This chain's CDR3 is CASSNLGQGSNEQYF. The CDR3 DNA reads TGCGCCAGCAGCAATTTGGGACAGGGGAGCAACGAGCAGTACTTC.

Here the CDR3 reads CASTEQAQPQHF. The DNA of the CDR3 is TGTGCCAGCACCGAACAGGCTCAGCCCCAGCATTTT. The chain has TRBV2 and TRBJ1-5; D is possibly TRBD1 (5 bases). V was pared by 7 bases and J by 6 bases, with 10 bases between. Germline V gives CDR1 SNHLY, CDR2 FYNNEI. This CDR3 region has 12 residues.

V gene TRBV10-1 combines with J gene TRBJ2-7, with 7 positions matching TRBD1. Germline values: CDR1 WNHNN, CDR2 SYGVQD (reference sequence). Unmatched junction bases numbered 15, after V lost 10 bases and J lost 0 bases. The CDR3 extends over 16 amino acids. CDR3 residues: CAKWTGDVRASYEQYV. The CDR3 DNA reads TGCGCCAAGTGGACAGGCGACGTCAGGGCCTCCTACGAGCAGTACGTC.

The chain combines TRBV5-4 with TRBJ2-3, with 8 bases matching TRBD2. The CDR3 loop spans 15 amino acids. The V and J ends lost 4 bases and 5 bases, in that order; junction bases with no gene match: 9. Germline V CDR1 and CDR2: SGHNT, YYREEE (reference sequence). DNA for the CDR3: TGTGCCAGCAGCGCCCACAGAAGCGGGGGAGATACGCAGTATTTT. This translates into CASSAHRSGGDTQYF.

CDR3 residues: CASSYRPGQGYEQYF. Written as DNA, the CDR3 is TGTGCCAGCAGTTACCGCCCGGGACAGGGGTACGAGCAGTACTTC. The chain has TRBV6-6 and TRBJ2-7; the match to TRBD1 covers 10 bases. The V gene end was trimmed by 2 bases and the J gene end by 4 bases; junction bases not matched to a gene: 5. The CDR3 loop spans 15 amino acids. Per the germline V gene, CDR1 is MNHNY and CDR2 is SVGAGI (reference sequence).

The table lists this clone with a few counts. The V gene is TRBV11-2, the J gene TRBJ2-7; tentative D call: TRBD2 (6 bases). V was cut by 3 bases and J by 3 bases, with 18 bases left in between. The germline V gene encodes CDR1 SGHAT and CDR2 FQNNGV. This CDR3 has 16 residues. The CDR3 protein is CASSLGGSGLYYEQYV. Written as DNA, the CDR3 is TGTGCCAGCAGCTTGGGAGGAAGCGGGTTATACTACGAGCAGTACGTC.

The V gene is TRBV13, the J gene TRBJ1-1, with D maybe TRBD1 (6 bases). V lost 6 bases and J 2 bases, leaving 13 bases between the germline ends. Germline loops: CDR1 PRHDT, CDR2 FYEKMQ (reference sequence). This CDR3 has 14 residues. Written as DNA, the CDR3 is TGTGCCAGCAGGCGTAAAGGGGGTAACACTGAAGCTTTCTTT. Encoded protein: CASRRKGGNTEAFF.

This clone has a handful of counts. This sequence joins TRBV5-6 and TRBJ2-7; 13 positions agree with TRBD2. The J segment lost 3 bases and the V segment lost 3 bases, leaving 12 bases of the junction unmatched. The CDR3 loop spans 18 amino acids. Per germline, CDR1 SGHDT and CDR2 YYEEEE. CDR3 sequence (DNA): TGTGCCAGCAGCTATACTAGCGGGGGGGTAATTTGGAACTACGAGCAGTACTTC. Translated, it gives CASSYTSGGVIWNYEQYF.

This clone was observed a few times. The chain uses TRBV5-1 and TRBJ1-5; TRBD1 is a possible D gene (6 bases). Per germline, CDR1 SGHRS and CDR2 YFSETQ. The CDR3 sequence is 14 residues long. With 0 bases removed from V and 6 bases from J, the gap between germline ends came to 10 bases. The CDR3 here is CASSLVGGSQPQHF. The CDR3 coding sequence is TGCGCCAGCAGCTTGGTAGGGGGTAGTCAGCCCCAGCATTTT.

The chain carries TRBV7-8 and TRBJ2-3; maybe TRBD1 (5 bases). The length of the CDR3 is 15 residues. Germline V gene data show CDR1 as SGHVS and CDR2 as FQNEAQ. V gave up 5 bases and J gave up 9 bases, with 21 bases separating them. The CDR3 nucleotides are TGTGCCAGCAGCAAATGGGTAGGGGAAGAGCACACGCAGTATTTT. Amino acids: CASSKWVGEEHTQYF. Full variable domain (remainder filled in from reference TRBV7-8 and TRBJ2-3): GAGVSQSPRYKVAKRGQDVALRCDPISGHVSLFWYQQALGQGPEFLTYFQNEAQLDKSGLPSDRFFAERPEGSVSTLKIQRTQQEDSAVYLCASSKWVGEEHTQYFGPGTRLTVL.

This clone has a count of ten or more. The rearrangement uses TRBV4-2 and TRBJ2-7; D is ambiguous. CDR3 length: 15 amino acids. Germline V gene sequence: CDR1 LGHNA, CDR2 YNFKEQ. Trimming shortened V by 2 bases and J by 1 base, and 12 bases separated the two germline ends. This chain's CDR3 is CASSQSGGTSYEQYF. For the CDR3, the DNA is TGTGCCAGCAGCCAAAGTGGCGGAACATCCTACGAGCAGTACTTC.

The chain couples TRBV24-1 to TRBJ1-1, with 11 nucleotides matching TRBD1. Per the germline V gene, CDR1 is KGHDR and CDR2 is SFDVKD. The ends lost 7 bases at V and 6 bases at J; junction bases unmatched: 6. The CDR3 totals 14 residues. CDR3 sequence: CATRGQGAMAEAFF. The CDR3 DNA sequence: TGTGCCACCAGAGGACAGGGGGCAATGGCTGAAGCTTTCTTT.

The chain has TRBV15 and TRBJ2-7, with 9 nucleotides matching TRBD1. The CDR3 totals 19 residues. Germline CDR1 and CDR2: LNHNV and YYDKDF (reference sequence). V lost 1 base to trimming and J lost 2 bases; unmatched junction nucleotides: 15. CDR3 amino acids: CATSRGLTGTGLYPYEQYF. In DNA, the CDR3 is TGTGCCACCAGCAGAGGGCTGACAGGGACAGGGCTTTATCCCTACGAGCAGTACTTC. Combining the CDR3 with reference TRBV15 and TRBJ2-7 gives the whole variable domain DAMVIQNPRYQVTQFGKPVTLSCSQTLNHNVMYWYQQKSSQAPKLLFHYYDKDFNNEADTPDNFQSRRPNTSFCFLDIRSPGLGDTAMYLCATSRGLTGTGLYPYEQYFGPGTRLTVT.